Given below is one TCR beta chain in context. This entry comes from a study of blood T cell repertoires in COVID-19. Study overall: Some COVID-19 samples were acute and others convalescent; all came from the United States, Italy and Spain. From T cells, B-cell-depleted T cells, or PBMCs came the material, which was cDNA or gDNA.

The Seattle patients, enrolled during active infection, were followed longitudinally. With 2 bases removed from V and 3 bases from J, the gap between germline ends came to 20 bases. The CDR3 spans 18 residues. Germline lookup yields CDR1 MNHNS and CDR2 SASEGT. Original methodology: Researchers report that nucleated cell counts were estimated from reference gene primer amplification. Repertoires were generated with immunoSEQ multiplex PCR, while TCRdb's copy carries only in-frame clones and drops some. V and J calls and clone size are those listed in that table; D and trimming were worked out from the DNA. This table has over 150,000 clones, about 88% appearing once.

The chain employs TRBV6-1 and TRBJ2-1; TRBD1 is a possible D gene (5 bases). Sequenced input: peripheral blood. This clonotype was sampled from a man in his fifties or sixties with COVID-19, enrolled during active disease. The CDR3 protein is CASSEYPPGLALYNEQFF. CDR3 coding DNA: TGTGCCAGCAGTGAATATCCCCCAGGGTTGGCCCTCTACAATGAGCAGTTCTTC.